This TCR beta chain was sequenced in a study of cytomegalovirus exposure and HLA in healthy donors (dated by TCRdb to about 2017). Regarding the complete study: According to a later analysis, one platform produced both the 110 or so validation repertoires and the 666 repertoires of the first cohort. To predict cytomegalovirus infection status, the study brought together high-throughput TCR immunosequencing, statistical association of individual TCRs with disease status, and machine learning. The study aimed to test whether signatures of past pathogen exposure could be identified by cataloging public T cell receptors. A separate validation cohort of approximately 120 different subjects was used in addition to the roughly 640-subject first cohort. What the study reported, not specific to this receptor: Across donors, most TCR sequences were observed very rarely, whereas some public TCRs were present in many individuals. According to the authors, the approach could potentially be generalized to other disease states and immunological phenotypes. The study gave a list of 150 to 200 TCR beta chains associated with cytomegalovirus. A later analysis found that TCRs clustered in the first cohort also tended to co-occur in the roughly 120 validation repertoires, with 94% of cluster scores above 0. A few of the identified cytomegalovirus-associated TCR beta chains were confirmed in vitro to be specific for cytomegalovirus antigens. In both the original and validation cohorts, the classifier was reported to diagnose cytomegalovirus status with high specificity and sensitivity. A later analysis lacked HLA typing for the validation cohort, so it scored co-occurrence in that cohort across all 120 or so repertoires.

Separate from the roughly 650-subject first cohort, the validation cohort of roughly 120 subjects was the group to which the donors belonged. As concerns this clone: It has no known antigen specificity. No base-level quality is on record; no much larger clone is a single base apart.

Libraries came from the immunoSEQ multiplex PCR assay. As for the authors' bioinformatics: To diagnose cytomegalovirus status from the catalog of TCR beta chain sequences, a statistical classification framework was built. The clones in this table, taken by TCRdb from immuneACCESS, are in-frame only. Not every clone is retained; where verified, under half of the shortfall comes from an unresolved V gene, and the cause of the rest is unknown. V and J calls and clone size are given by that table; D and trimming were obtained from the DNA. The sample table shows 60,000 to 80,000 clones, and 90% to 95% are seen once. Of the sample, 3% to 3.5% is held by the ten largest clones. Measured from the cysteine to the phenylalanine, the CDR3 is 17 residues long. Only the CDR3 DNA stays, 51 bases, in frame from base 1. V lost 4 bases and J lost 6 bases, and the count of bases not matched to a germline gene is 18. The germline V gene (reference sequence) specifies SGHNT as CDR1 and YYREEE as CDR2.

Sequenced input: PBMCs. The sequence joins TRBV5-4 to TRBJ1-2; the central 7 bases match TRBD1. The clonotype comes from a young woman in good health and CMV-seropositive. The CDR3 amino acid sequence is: CASSTDLAKTGQNGYTF. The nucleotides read TGTGCCAGCAGCACGGACTTGGCCAAGACAGGGCAGAATGGCTACACCTTC. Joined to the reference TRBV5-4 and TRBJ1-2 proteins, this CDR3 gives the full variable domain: ETGVTQSPTHLIKTRGQQVTLRCSSQSGHNTVSWYQQALGQGPQFIFQYYREEENGRGNFPPRFSGLQFPNYSSELNVNALELDDSALYLCASSTDLAKTGQNGYTFGSGTRLTVV.